This record concerns one T cell receptor beta chain sequence. This sample was included in a study of blood T cell repertoires in COVID-19. Study background: Spain, Italy and the United States supplied samples that represented acute and convalescent COVID-19.

CDR1 and CDR2 from the germline V gene are MDHEN and SYDVKM. The ends lost 2 bases at V and 7 bases at J; junction bases unmatched: 2. The CDR3 is 14 residues long. Residents of about 25 US areas, aged about 18 to 95 years, made up the participants. Each participant's cohort was designated according to participant-reported clinical history. Study processing details: It was from reference gene primer amplification that nucleated cell counts were estimated. Sequencing used immunoSEQ multiplex PCR; TCRdb keeps in-frame clones, though not all of them. That table furnishes V, J and clone size, whereas the DNA furnished D and trimming. Of about 440,000 clones in the sample, 70% to 90% were seen once.

Source material: PBMCs or T cells enriched from blood (not recorded which). The receptor was isolated from a woman aged 18-29 years with acute COVID-19. The chain is built from TRBV28 and TRBJ2-2; 9 positions match TRBD2. The CDR3 sequence is CASSLVREGGELFF. In nucleotides, the CDR3 is TGTGCCAGCAGTTTAGTGCGGGAGGGCGGGGAGCTGTTTTTT.